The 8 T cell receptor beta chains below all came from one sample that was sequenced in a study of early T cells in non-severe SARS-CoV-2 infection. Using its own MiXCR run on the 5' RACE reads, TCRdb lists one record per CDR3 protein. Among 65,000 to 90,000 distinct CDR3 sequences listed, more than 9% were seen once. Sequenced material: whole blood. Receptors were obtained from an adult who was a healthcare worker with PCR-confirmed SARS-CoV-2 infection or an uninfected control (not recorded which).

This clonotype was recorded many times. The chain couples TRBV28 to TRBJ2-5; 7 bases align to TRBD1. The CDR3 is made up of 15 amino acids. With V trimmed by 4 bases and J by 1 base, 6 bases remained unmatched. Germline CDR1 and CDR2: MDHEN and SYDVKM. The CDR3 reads CASSWDTGVQETQYF. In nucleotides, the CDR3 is TGTGCCAGCAGTTGGGATACAGGGGTCCAAGAGACCCAGTACTTC.

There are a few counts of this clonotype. This CDR3 is CASSLAGDNYEQYF. The CDR3 DNA sequence: TGTGCCAGCAGCTTAGCAGGGGACAACTACGAGCAGTACTTC. This sequence joins TRBV7-2 and TRBJ2-7; maybe TRBD1 (6 bases). Germline V CDR1 and CDR2: SGHTA, FQGNSA. V lost 0 bases and J 3 bases, leaving 9 bases between the germline ends. The CDR3 sequence is 14 residues long. The entire variable domain, with the rest obtained from reference TRBV7-2 and TRBJ2-7, is as follows: GAGVSQSPSNKVTEKGKDVELRCDPISGHTALYWYRQSLGQGLEFLIYFQGNSAPDKSGLPSDRFSAERTGGSVSTLTIQRTQQEDSAVYLCASSLAGDNYEQYFGPGTRLTVT.

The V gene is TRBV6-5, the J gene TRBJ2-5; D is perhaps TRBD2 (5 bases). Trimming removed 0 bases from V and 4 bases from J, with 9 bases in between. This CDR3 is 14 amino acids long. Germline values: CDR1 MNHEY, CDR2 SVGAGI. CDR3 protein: CASSYSRAGETQYF. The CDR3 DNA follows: TGTGCCAGCAGTTACTCGAGGGCGGGAGAGACCCAGTACTTC.

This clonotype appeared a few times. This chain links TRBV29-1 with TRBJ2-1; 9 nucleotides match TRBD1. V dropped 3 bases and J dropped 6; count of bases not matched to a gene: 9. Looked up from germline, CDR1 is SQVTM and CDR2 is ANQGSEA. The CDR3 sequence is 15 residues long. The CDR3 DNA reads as TGCAGCGTTGATATATTGGACAGGGGCCTCAATGAGCAGTTCTTC. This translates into CSVDILDRGLNEQFF.

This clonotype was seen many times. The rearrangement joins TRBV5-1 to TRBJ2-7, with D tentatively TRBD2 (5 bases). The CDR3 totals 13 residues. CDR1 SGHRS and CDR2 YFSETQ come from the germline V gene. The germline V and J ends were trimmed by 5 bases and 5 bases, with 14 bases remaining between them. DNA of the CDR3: TGCGCCAGCAGACGGGAAGGTAGGCACGAGCAGTACTTC. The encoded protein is CASRREGRHEQYF.

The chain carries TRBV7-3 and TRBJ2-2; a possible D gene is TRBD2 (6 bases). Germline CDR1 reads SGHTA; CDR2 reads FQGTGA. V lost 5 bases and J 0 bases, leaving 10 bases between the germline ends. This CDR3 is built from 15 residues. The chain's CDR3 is CASSSGGSNTGELFF. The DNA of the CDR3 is TGTGCCAGCAGCAGCGGAGGGTCGAACACCGGGGAGCTGTTTTTT.

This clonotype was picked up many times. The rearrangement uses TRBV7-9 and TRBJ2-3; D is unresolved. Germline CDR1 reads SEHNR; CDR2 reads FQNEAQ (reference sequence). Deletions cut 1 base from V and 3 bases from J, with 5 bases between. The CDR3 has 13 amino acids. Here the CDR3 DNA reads TGTGCCAGCAGCTTAGTAGTGACAGATACGCAGTATTTT. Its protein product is CASSLVVTDTQYF. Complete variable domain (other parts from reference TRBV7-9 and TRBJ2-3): DTGVSQNPRHKITKRGQNVTFRCDPISEHNRLYWYRQTLGQGPEFLTYFQNEAQLEKSRLLSDRFSAERPKGSFSTLEIQRTEQGDSAMYLCASSLVVTDTQYFGPGTRLTVL.

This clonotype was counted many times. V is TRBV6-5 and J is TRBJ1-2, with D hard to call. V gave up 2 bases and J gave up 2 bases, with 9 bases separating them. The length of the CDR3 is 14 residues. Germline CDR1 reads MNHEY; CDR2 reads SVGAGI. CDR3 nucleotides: TGTGCCAGCAGTTACGCCGCGGCGAACTATGGCTACACCTTC. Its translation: CASSYAAANYGYTF.